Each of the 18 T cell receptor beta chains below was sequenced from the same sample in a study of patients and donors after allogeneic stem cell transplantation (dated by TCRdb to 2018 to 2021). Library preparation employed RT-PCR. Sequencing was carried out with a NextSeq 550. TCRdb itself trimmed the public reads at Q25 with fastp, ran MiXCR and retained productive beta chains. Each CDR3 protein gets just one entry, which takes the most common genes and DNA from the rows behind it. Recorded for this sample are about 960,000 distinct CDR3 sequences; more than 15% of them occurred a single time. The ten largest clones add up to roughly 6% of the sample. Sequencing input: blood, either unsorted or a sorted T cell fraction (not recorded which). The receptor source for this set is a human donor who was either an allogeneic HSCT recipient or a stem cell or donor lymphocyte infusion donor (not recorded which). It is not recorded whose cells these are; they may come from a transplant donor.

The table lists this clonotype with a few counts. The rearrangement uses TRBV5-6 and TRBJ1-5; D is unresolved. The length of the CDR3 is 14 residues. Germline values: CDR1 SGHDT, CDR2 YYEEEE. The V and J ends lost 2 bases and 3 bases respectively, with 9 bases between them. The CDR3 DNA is TGTGCCAGCAGCTTCTCGACCTCCAATCAGCCCCAGCATTTT. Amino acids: CASSFSTSNQPQHF.

CDR3 amino acids: CASRSRRGTYEQYF. CDR3 nucleotides: TGTGCCAGCAGGTCTAGGAGGGGAACCTACGAGCAGTACTTC. V is TRBV12-3 or TRBV12-4 and J is TRBJ2-7, with D possibly TRBD2 on 6 matching bases. Trimming removed 6 bases from V and 2 bases from J, with 14 bases in between. This CDR3 is built from 14 residues.

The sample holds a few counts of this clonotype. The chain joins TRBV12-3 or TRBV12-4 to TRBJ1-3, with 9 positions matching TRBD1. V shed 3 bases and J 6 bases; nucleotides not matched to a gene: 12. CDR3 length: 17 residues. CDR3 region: CASSFSKWGQGENTIYF. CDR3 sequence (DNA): TGTGCCAGCAGTTTTAGTAAATGGGGACAGGGTGAAAACACCATATATTTT.

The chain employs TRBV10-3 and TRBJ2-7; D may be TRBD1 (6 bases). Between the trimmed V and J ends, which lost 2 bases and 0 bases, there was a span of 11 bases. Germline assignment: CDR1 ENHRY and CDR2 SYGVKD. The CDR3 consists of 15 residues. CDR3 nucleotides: TGTGCCATCAGTGAGGGGGGCACTAACTCCTACGAGCAGTACTTC. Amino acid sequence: CAISEGGTNSYEQYF.

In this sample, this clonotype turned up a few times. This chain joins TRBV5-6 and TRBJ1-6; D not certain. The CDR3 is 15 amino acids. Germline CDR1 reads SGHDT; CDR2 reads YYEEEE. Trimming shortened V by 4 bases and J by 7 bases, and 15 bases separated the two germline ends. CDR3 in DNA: TGTGCCAGCAGCCCGCGATTTATGGCGAATTCACCCCTCCACTTT. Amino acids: CASSPRFMANSPLHF. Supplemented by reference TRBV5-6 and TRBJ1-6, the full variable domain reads DAGVTQSPTHLIKTRGQQVTLRCSPKSGHDTVSWYQQALGQGPQFIFQYYEEEERQRGNFPDRFSGHQFPNYSSELNVNALLLGDSALYLCASSPRFMANSPLHFGNGTRLTVT.

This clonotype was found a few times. The chain's CDR3 is CASSLGWRNNNEQFF. The CDR3 nucleotides are TGCGCCAGCAGCTTGGGTTGGCGTAATAACAATGAGCAGTTCTTC. The chain carries TRBV5-1 and TRBJ2-1; D remains unclear. The CDR3 runs to 15 residues. V was shortened by 0 bases and J by 5 bases, with 12 bases between the two germline ends. Germline values: CDR1 SGHRS, CDR2 YFSETQ.

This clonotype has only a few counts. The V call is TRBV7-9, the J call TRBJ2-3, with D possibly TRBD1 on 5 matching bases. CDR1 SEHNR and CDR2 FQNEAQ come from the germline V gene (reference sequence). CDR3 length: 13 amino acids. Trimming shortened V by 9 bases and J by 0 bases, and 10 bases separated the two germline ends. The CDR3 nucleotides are TGTGCCAGTGAAGGGGATAGCACAGATACGCAGTATTTT. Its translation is CASEGDSTDTQYF.

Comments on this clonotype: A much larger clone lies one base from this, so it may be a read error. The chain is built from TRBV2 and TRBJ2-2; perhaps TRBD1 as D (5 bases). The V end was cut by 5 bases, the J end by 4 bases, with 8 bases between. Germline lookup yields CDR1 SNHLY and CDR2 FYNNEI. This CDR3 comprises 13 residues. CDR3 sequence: CASSSGSTGELFF. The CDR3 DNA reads TGTGCCAGCAGTTCAGGGTCCACCGGGGAGCTGTTTTTT.

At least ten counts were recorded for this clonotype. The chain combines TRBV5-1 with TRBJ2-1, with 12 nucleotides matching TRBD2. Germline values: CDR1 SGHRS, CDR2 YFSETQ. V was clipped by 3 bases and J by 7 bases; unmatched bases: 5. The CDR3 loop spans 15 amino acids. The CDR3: CASSWGLAGINEQFF. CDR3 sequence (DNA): TGCGCCAGCAGCTGGGGACTAGCGGGTATTAATGAGCAGTTCTTC.

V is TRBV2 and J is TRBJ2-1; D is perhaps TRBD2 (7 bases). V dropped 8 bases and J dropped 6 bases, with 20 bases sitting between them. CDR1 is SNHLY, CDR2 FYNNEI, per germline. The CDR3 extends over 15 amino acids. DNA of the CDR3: TGTGCCAGCCGAACGGGGGCCGGGGGGTTCAATGAGCAGTTCTTC. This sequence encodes CASRTGAGGFNEQFF. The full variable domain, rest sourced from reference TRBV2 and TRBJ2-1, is EPEVTQTPSHQVTQMGQEVILRCVPISNHLYFYWYRQILGQKVEFLVSFYNNEISEKSEIFDDQFSVERPDGSNFTLKIRSTKLEDSAMYFCASRTGAGGFNEQFFGPGTRLTVL.

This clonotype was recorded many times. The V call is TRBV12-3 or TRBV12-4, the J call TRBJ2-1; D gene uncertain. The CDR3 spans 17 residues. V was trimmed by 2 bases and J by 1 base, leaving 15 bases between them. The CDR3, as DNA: TGTGCCAGCAGTTTAAAACTTACCGGGCCTTCCTACAATGAGCAGTTCTTC. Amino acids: CASSLKLTGPSYNEQFF.

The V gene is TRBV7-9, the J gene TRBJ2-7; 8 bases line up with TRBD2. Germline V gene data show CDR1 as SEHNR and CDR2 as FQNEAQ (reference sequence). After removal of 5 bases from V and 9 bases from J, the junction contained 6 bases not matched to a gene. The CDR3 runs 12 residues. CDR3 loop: CASSGSGSRQYF. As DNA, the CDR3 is TGTGCCAGCAGCGGGAGCGGGAGCAGGCAGTACTTC.

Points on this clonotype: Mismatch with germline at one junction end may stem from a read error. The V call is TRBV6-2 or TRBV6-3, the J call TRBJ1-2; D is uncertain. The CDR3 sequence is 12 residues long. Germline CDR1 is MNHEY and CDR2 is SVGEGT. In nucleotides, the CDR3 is TGTGCCAGCAGTCTCACCTCCAACGGGGAAAACTTC. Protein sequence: CASSLTSNGENF.

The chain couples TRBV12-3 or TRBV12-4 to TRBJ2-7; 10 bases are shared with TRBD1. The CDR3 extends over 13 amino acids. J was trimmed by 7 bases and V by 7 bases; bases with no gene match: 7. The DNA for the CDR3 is TGTGCCAGCACCTGGACAGGGGGGCCGGAGCAGTACTTC. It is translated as CASTWTGGPEQYF.

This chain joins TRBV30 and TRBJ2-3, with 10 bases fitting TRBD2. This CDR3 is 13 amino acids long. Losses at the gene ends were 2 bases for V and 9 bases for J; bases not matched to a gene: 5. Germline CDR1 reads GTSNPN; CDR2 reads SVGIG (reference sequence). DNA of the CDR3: TGTGCCTGGAGTTCGACTAGCGGGTGGACGCAGTATTTT. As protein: CAWSSTSGWTQYF.

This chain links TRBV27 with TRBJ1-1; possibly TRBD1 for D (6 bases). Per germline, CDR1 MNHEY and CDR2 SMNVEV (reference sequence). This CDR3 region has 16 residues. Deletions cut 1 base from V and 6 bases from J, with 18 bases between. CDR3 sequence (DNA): TGTGCCAGCAGTTTATATGGAGAGGGGAAGGGGGCTGAAGCTTTCTTT. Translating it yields CASSLYGEGKGAEAFF.

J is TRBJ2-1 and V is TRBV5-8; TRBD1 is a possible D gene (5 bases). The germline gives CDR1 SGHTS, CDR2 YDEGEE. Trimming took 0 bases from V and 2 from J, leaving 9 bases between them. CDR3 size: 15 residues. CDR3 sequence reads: CASSLDRSTYNEQFF. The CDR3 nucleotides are TGTGCCAGCAGCTTGGACAGGTCGACCTACAATGAGCAGTTCTTC.

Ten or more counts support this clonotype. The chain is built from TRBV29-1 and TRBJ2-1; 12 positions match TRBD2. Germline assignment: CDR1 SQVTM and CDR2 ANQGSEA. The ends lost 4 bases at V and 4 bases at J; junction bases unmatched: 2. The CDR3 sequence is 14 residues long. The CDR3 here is CSVAGLAGYNEQFF. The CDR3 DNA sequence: TGCAGCGTTGCCGGACTAGCGGGGTACAATGAGCAGTTCTTC.